This TCR beta chain was retrieved from a study of control samples from healthy donors and cancer patients. Clones were sequenced by immunoSEQ multiplex PCR, and TCRdb holds only the in-frame ones, with some missing. Among about 150,000 clones listed, over 90% were seen once. This CDR3 is built from 16 residues. This clone has just a few counts. The sequence was collected from a man aged 50-60 years in good health. The chain carries TRBV12-1 and TRBJ2-1; TRBD2, the table's D call, was not compared with the DNA. TRBV12-1 is a pseudogene segment. Sequenced material: blood. CDR3 bases: TGTGCCAGCAGCCCTTCTGAGAGCGGGAGTGAAGTTGAGCAGTTCTTC. Translation gives CASSPSESGSEVEQFF.